This T cell receptor (beta chain) was recovered during a study of early T cells in non-severe SARS-CoV-2 infection. Study at large: Chains stayed unpaired after sequencing of bulk RNA from unsorted whole blood.

The CDR3 is 15 amino acids. Per germline, CDR1 SGHRS and CDR2 YFSETQ. V shed 4 bases, J shed 2 bases, and the junction held 7 bases outside the gene matches. Remarks on this clonotype: Antigen specificity is unknown.

General study points: Matches to VDJdb favored anti-spike CD8 responses and missed private and CD4 specificities.

Individual cDNA molecules carried attached unique molecular identifiers. TCRdb analysed the 5' RACE reads with MiXCR anew, one entry per CDR3 protein. This repertoire shows 80,000 or so distinct CDR3 sequences, around 15% found once; its top ten account for about 3%. This chain links TRBV5-1 with TRBJ2-3, with 7 positions matching TRBD2. The sample was whole blood. This sequence originates from an adult who was a healthcare worker with PCR-confirmed SARS-CoV-2 infection or an uninfected control (not recorded which). The CDR3 DNA sequence: TGCGCCAGCAGCCCCGATAGCGGGCCCACAGATACGCAGTATTTT. Its protein is CASSPDSGPTDTQYF. Using reference TRBV5-1 and TRBJ2-3 for the parts outside the CDR3, the full variable domain is KAGVTQTPRYLIKTRGQQVTLSCSPISGHRSVSWYQQTPGQGLQFLFEYFSETQRNKGNFPGRFSGRQFSNSRSEMNVSTLELGDSALYLCASSPDSGPTDTQYFGPGTRLTVL.